This T cell receptor (beta chain) is from a study of molecular identifiers for immune sequencing clone quantification. From the PCR reads, TCRdb called clonotypes with MiXCR, one entry per CDR3 protein. The repertoire holds more than 85,000 distinct CDR3 sequences, with roughly a third as singletons. Germline CDR1 and CDR2: LNHDA and SQIVND (reference sequence). J lost 4 bases, V lost 3 bases, and 9 bases had no gene match. CDR3 length equals 16 residues. What was sequenced was naive CD8+ T cells from blood, with Jurkat cell RNA spiked in. Subset here: FACS-sorted CD8+CD4-CCR7+CD45RA+ naive T cells. This sequence originates from a human donor in good health. Some libraries in this study had Jurkat cell RNA spiked in. The rearrangement uses TRBV19 and TRBJ1-5; 7 nucleotides align to TRBD1. The CDR3 here is CASSIRTGPGNQPQHF. For the CDR3, the DNA is TGTGCCAGTAGTATCCGGACAGGACCAGGAAATCAGCCCCAGCATTTT.